A single TCR beta chain is shown here with its context. TCRdb's table, derived via immunoSEQ multiplex PCR, lists solely in-frame clones and lacks some. The table lists about 40,000 clones, roughly 90% of them singletons. These data are taken from a study of control samples from healthy donors and cancer patients. Trimming took off 0 bases at V and 9 bases at J, with 20 bases between the two ends. Germline V gene data show CDR1 as WSHSY and CDR2 as SAAADI. The CDR3 is made up of 16 amino acids. The source is a woman aged 45-60 years in good health. The chain is built from TRBV10-2 and TRBJ1-2, with D maybe TRBD1 (5 bases). The sequenced sample consisted of blood. The CDR3, as DNA: TGCGCCAGCAGTGAGTCGACGGGGGTTCAGGTGCGACGCTACACCTTC. This codes for CASSESTGVQVRRYTF.